These T cell receptor beta chains were read from a single sample in a study of T cells in Graves' hyperthyroidism and ophthalmopathy. MiXCR, run by TCRdb on the multiplex PCR reads, gives a single entry per CDR3 protein. The sample includes about 360,000 distinct CDR3 sequences, approximately 13% of them seen just once. The material sequenced was blood. The receptors shown here come from a woman in her late teens or twenties with Graves' hyperthyroidism. CDR3s include the opening cysteine and the closing phenylalanine or tryptophan.

V	J	CDR3
TRBV6-6	TRBJ1-2	CASSYFRGDLYGYTF
TRBV9	TRBJ1-2	CATHGAGIYGYTF
TRBV30	TRBJ1-5	CAWSGQHSNQPQHF
TRBV19	TRBJ2-7	CASSSHPGTGGGYEQYF
TRBV27	TRBJ2-3	CASCFQGQGPRTDTQYF
TRBV5-1	TRBJ1-2	CASSYRQGADGYGYTF
TRBV2	TRBJ2-2	CASSEKVTGELFF
TRBV19	TRBJ2-2	CASSETGVTGELFF
TRBV14	TRBJ2-1	CASSPGPGEQFF
TRBV12-3/TRBV12-4	TRBJ1-1	CASSLSGWTEAFF
TRBV5-1	TRBJ1-6	CASSSGQGNSPLHF
TRBV24-1	TRBJ2-2	CATSDLPGLAGPNTGELFF
TRBV19	TRBJ2-3	CASSIIGDDTQYF
TRBV6-1	TRBJ1-2	CASVRPSYGYTF
TRBV20-1	TRBJ2-1	CSARFPGLENEQFF
TRBV5-1	TRBJ2-7	CASSGVYEQYF
TRBV28	TRBJ2-5	CASSLWRLAGGEETQYF
TRBV27	TRBJ1-1	CATRQGATTEAFF